This T cell receptor beta chain was sequenced during a study of control samples from healthy donors and cancer patients. TCRdb keeps only in-frame clones here, not all; method: immunoSEQ multiplex PCR. This table holds some 64,000 clones, 90% found once. Germline V gene sequence: CDR1 SQVTM, CDR2 ANQGSEA. The CDR3 length is 15 residues. Trimming removed 6 bases from V and 2 bases from J; junction bases left unmatched: 12. This clone was seen a few times. The sequencing input was PBMCs. The clonotype was recovered from a woman between 50 and 59 years old with colorectal cancer. This chain joins TRBV29-1 and TRBJ1-1; 7 bases are a match to TRBD1. The CDR3 DNA sequence: TGCAGCGTCAGACAGGGTCCCCGCTATAACACTGAAGCTTTCTTT. As protein: CSVRQGPRYNTEAFF.